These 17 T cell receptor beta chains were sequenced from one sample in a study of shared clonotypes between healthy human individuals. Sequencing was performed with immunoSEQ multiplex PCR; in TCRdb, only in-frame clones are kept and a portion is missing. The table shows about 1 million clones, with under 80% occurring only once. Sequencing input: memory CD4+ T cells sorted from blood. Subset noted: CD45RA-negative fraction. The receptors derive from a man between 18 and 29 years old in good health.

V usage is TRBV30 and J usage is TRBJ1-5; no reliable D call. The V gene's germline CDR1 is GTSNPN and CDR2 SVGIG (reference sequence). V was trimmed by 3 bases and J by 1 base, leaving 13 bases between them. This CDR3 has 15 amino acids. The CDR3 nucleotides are TGTGCCTGGAGCCCGTTCGGGGTGAGCAATCAGCCCCAGCATTTT. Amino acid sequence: CAWSPFGVSNQPQHF.

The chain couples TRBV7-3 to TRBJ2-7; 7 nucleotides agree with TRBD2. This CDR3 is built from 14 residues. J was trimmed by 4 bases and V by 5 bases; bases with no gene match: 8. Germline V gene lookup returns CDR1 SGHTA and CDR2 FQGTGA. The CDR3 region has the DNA TGTGCCAGCAGCCCACTCGGGGGGAGTTACGAGCAGTACTTC. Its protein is CASSPLGGSYEQYF.

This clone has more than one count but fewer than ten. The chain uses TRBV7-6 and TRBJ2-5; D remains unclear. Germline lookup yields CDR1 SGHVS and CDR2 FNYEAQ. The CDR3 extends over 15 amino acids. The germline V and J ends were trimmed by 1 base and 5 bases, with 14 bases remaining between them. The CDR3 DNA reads TGTGCCAGCAGCTTAGAGGGCAATGAAGGGGAGACCCAGTACTTC. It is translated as CASSLEGNEGETQYF.

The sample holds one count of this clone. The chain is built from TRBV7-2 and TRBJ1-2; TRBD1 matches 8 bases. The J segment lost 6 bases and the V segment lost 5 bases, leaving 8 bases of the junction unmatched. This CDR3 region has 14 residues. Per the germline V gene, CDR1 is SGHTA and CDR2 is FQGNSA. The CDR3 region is CASSQTDRGHGYTF. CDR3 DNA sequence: TGTGCCAGCAGCCAGACCGACAGGGGACATGGCTACACCTTC. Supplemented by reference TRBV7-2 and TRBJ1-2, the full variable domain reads GAGVSQSPSNKVTEKGKDVELRCDPISGHTALYWYRQSLGQGLEFLIYFQGNSAPDKSGLPSDRFSAERTGGSVSTLTIQRTQQEDSAVYLCASSQTDRGHGYTFGSGTRLTVV.

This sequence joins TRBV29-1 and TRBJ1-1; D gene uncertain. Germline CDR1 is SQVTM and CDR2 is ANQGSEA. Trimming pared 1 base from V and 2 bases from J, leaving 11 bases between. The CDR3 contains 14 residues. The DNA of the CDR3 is TGCAGCGTTGAAGGGAGGCTGCTAAACACTGAAGCTTTCTTT. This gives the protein CSVEGRLLNTEAFF.

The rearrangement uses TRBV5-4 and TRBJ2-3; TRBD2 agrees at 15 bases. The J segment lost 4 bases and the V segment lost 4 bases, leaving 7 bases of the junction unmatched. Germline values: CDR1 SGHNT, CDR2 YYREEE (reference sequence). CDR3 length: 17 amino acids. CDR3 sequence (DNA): TGTGCCAGCAGCCGAGGACTAGCGGGAGGGCAATCAGATACGCAGTATTTT. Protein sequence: CASSRGLAGGQSDTQYF.

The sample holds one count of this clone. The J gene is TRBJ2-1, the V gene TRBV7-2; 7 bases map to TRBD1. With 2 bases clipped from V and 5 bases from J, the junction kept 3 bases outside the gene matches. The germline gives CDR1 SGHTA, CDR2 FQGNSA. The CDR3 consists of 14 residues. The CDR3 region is CASSLIQGNNEQFF. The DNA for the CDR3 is TGTGCCAGCAGCTTAATACAGGGGAACAATGAGCAGTTCTTC.

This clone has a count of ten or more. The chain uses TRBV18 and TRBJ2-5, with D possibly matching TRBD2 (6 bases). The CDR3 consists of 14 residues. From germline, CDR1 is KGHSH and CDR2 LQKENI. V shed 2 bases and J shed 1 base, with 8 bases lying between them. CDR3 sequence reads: CASSPWDSQETQYF. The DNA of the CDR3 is TGTGCCAGCTCACCATGGGACTCCCAAGAGACCCAGTACTTC.

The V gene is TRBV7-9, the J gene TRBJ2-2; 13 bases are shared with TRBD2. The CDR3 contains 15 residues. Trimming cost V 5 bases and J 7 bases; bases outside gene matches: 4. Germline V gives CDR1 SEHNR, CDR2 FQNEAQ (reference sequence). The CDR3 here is CASSGRTSGGGELFF. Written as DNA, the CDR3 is TGTGCCAGCAGCGGACGGACTAGCGGGGGCGGGGAGCTGTTTTTT.

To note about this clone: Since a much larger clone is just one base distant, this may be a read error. The DNA for the CDR3 is TGTGCCAGCAGTGAAGGGGGGAGCACTGAAGCTTTCTTT. Translating gives CASSEGGSTEAFF. The J gene is TRBJ1-1, the V gene TRBV25-1; tentatively, D is TRBD1 (5 bases). The CDR3 contains 13 residues. V gave up 2 bases and J gave up 4 bases, with 8 bases separating them. Germline values: CDR1 MGHDK, CDR2 SYGVNS.

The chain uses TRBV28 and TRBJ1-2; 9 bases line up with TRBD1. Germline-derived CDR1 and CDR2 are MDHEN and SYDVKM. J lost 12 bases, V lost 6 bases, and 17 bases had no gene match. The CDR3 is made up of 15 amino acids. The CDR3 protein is CASSYANPGQGFDTF. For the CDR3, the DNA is TGTGCCAGCAGCTATGCTAACCCGGGACAGGGATTCGACACCTTC.

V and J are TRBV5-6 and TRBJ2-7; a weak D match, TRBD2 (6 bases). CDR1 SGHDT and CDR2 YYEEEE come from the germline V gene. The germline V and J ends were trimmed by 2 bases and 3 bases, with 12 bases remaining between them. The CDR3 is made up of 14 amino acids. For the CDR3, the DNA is TGTGCCAGCAGCTTTGGGGGGTATCGCTACGAGCAGTACTTC. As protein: CASSFGGYRYEQYF.

The chain's CDR3 is CASSSTGKRTDTQYF. The DNA of the CDR3 is TGTGCCAGCAGCTCAACAGGGAAGAGAACAGATACGCAGTATTTT. The J gene is TRBJ2-3, the V gene TRBV13; possible D gene TRBD1, 6 bases. The CDR3 sequence is 15 residues long. CDR1 and CDR2 from the germline V gene are PRHDT and FYEKMQ (reference sequence). The V end lost 4 bases, the J end lost 3 bases, and 14 bases lay between the germline ends.

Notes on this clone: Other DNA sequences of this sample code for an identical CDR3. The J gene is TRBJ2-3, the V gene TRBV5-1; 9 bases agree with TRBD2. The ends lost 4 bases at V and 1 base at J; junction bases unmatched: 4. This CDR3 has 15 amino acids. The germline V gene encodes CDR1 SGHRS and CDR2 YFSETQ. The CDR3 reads CASSLAGQRTDTQYF. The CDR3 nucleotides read TGCGCCAGCAGCCTAGCGGGACAACGCACAGATACGCAGTATTTT.

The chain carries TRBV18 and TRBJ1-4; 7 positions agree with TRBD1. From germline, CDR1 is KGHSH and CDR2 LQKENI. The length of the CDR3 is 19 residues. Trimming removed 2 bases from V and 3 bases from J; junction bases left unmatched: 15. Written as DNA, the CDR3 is TGTGCCAGCTCACCAGGGACAGCCCTTCAGGGTTTAGCTAATGAAAAACTGTTTTTT. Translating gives CASSPGTALQGLANEKLFF.

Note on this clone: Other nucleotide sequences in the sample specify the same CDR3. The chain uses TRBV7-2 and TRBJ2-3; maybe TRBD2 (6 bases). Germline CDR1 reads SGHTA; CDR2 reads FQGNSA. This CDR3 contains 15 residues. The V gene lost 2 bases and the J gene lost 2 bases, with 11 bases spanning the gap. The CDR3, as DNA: TGTGCCAGCAGCTTACAGGCGGGATCCACAGATACGCAGTATTTT. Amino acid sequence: CASSLQAGSTDTQYF.

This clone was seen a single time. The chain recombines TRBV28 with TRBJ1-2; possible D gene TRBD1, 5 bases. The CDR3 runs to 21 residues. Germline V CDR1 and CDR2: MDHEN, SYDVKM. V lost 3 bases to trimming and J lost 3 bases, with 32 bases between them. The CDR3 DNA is TGTGCCAGCAGTTTTGGGCGGCGGTTCTCACGGTCGGGGGTGACTTACTATGGCTACACCTTC. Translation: CASSFGRRFSRSGVTYYGYTF.